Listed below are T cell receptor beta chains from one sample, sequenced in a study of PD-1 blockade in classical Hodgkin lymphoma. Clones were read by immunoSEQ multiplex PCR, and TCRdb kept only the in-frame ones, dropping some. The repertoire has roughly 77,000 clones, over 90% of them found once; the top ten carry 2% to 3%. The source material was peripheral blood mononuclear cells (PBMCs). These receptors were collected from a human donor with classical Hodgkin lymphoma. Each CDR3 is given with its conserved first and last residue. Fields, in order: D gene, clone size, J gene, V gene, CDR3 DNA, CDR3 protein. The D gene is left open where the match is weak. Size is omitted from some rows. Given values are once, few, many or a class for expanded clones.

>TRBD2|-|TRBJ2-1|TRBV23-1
TGCGCCAGCAGTCATGGGACTAGCGGGAGTCGGAGATTGGCGGGCAATGAGCAGTTCTTC
CASSHGTSGSRRLAGNEQFF
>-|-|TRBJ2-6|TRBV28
TGTGCCAGCAGTTTGAGGTCTGGGGCCAACGTCCTGACTTTC
CASSLRSGANVLTF
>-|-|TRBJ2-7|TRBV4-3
TGCGCCAGCAGCCAACAATGGGGGTGGACGGGGTCCGAGCAGTACTTC
CASSQQWGWTGSEQYF
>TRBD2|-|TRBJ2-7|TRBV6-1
TGTGCCAGCAGTGAGGTTGGCGGGAGTGTGGGCGAGCAGTACTTC
CASSEVGGSVGEQYF
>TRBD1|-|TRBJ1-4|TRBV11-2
TGTGCCAGCAGGGGACAGGACTGGAAACTGTTTTTT
CASRGQDWKLFF
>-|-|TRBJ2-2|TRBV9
TGTGCCAGCTCGAGTGGTTACACCGGGGAGCTGTTTTTT
CASSSGYTGELFF
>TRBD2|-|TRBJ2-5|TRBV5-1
TGCGCCAGCAGCAAAGGACTAGCGGGGGGGAAGCTACAAGAGACCCAGTACTTC
CASSKGLAGGKLQETQYF
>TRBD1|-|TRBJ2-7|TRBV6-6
TGTGCCAGCAGTTCCCGGACAGGAATCCACGAGCAGTACTTC
CASSSRTGIHEQYF
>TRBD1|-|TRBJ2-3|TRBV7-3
TGTGCCAGCAGCTTAGGACAGGGGGCGCCGGGGGGCAATAAGTATTTT
CASSLGQGAPGGNKYF
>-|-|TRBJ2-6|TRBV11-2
TGTGCCAGCAGCCGGAGAGGCTCTGGGGCCAACGTCCTGACTTTC
CASSRRGSGANVLTF
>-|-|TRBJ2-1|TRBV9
TGTGCCAGCAGCGTGGGACCAAGCTCCTATAATGAGCAGTTCTTC
CASSVGPSSYNEQFF
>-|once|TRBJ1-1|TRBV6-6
TGTGCCAGCAGTTATTGGGCAGGGATGAACACTGAAGCTTTCTTT
CASSYWAGMNTEAFF
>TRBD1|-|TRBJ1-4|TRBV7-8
TGTGCCAGCAGCTATCAGGGACAGGGGAATGAAAAACTGTTTTTT
CASSYQGQGNEKLFF
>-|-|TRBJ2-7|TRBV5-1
TGCGCCAGCAGGATGAACTACGAGCAGTACTTC
CASRMNYEQYF
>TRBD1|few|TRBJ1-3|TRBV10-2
TGCGCCAGCAGTGAGTCTTGGTCAGGGGGCGATTTCACCGGAAACACCATATATTTT
CASSESWSGGDFTGNTIYF
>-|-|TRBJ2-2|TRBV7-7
TGTGCCAGCAGCTTAAGGGGGGGCACCGGGGAGCTGTTTTTT
CASSLRGGTGELFF
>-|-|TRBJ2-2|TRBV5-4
TGTGCCAGCCACTTAGCGGATTCCACCGGGGAGCTGTTTTTT
CASHLADSTGELFF
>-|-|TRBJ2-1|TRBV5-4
TGTGCCAGCAGCTTGGGGCTTGGGGGCCACAATGAGCAGTTCTTC
CASSLGLGGHNEQFF
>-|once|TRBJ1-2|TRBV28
TGTGCCAGCAGTGGCGTCAGGGAGGCTGGCGGCTACACCTTC
CASSGVREAGGYTF
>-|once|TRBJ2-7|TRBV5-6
TGTGCCAGCGTCGGAAGGCACGGCTACGAGCAGTACTTC
CASVGRHGYEQYF
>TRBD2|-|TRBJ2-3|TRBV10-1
TGCGCCAGCAGTGGGACTAGCCTAGATACGCAGTATTTT
CASSGTSLDTQYF
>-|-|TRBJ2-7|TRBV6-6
TGTGCCAGCAGTGGCCTCCGGGACGCCTCCGAGCAGTACTTC
CASSGLRDASEQYF
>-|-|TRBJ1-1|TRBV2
TGTGCCAGCATGATAGGGAGTAGCACTGAAGCTTTCTTT
CASMIGSSTEAFF
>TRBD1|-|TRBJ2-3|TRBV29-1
TGCAGCGTTCAGGGGCGGGGACAGGGTGGTCCAGATACGCAGTATTTT
CSVQGRGQGGPDTQYF
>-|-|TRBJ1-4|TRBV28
TGTGCCAGCAGACAGATCGGTATTGAAAAACTGTTTTTT
CASRQIGIEKLFF
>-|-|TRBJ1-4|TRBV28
TGTGCCAGCAGTTTAGCAGGGGCTAATGAAAAACTGTTTTTT
CASSLAGANEKLFF
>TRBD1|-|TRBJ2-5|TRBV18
TGTGCCAGCTGCCAGGGGGAGAGAGAGACCCAGTACTTC
CASCQGERETQYF